The clone carrying this T cell receptor beta chain was detected a few times. As yet, its antigen is unknown. TCRdb's table, derived via immunoSEQ multiplex PCR, lists solely in-frame clones and lacks some. The sample includes approximately 20,000 clones, about 80% of them seen just once. These data come from a study of T cells and Merkel cell carcinoma outcomes. Study-wide results and limits: Reportedly, T-cell repertoire with density predicts Merkel cell carcinoma outcomes.

In germline, CDR1 is SGHRS, CDR2 YFSETQ. Trimming took 4 bases from V and 9 from J, leaving 14 bases between them. There are 12 residues in the CDR3. The gene calls are TRBV5-1 and TRBJ2-7, with D unclear. The sequencing input was tumor tissue from Merkel cell carcinoma. The receptor was derived from a human donor with Merkel cell carcinoma. The CDR3 DNA sequence: TGCGCCAGCAGCGGAGACCCTTCCAGGCAGTACTTC. Its protein product is CASSGDPSRQYF.